This TCR beta chain was identified during a study of blood T cell repertoires in COVID-19. Whole-study context: Sites across the United States, Italy and Spain contributed samples from acute and convalescent COVID-19. T cells, B-cell-depleted T cells, or PBMCs supplied cDNA or gDNA.

V was clipped by 7 bases and J by 6 bases, with 23 bases between them. This CDR3 is 16 amino acids long. The V gene's germline CDR1 is LNHDA and CDR2 SQIVND (reference sequence). Per the original methods: Researchers report that nucleated cell counts were estimated from reference gene primer amplification. Using immunoSEQ multiplex PCR, the repertoire was profiled, and TCRdb retains in-frame clones only, with some absent. V and J calls and clone size are as listed in that table; D and trimming were resolved from the DNA. The sample holds roughly 97,000 clones, roughly 91% seen once. The sample taken for sequencing was peripheral blood. The V and J genes are TRBV19 and TRBJ2-3, with D possibly TRBD1 on 5 matching bases. This clonotype was sampled from a human donor in a cohort sampled during active COVID-19. The CDR3 is CASTTTDSPLADTQYF. In DNA, the CDR3 is TGTGCCAGTACCACAACAGACAGCCCTTTGGCGGATACGCAGTATTTT.